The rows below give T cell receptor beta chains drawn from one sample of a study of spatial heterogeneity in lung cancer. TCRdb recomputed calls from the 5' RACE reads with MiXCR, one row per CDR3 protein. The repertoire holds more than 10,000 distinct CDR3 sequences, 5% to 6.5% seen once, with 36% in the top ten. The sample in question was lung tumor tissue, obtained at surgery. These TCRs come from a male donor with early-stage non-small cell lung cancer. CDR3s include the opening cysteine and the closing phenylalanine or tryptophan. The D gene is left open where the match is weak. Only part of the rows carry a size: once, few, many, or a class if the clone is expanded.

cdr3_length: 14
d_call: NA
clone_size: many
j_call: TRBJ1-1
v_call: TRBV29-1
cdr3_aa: CSVVDHAATTEAFF
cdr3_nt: TGCAGCGTTGTGGACCACGCGGCGACCACTGAAGCTTTCTTT

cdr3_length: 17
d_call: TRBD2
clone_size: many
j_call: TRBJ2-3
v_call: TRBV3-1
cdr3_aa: CASSQRLGMGGSDTQYF
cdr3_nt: TGTGCCAGCAGCCAACGTCTAGGAATGGGGGGGTCCGATACGCAGTATTTT

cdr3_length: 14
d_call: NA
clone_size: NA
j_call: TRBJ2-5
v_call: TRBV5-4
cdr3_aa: CASSLGSGFETQYF
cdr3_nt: TGTGCCAGCAGCTTGGGTTCAGGGTTTGAGACCCAGTACTTC

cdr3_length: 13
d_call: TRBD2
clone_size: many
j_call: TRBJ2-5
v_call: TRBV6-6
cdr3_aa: CATSSGGEKTQYF
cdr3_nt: TGTGCCACTAGCTCGGGGGGGGAGAAGACCCAGTACTTC

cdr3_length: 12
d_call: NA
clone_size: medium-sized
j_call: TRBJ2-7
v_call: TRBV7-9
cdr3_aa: CASSPWSYEQYF
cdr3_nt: TGTGCCAGCAGCCCCTGGTCCTACGAGCAGTACTTC

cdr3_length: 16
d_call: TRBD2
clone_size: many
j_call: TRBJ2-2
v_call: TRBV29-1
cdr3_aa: CSVMGLAGGGTGELFF
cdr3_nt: TGCAGCGTGATGGGACTAGCGGGAGGAGGGACCGGGGAGCTGTTTTTT

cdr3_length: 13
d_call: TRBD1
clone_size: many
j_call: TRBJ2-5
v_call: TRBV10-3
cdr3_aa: CAISYRGQETQYF
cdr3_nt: TGTGCCATCAGTTACAGGGGGCAGGAGACCCAGTACTTC

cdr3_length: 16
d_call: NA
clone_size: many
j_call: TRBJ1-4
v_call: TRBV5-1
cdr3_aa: CASSLLPPGTNEKLFF
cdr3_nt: TGCGCCAGCAGCTTGCTTCCTCCGGGCACTAATGAAAAACTGTTTTTT

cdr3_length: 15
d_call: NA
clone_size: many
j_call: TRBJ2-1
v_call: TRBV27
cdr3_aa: CASSFWGSSGDEQFF
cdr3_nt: TGTGCCAGCAGTTTTTGGGGCTCCAGTGGGGACGAGCAGTTCTTC

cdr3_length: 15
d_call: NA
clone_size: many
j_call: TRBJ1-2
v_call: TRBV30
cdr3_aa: CAVDAAAGYWYGYTF
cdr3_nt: TGTGCCGTTGACGCGGCGGCAGGGTACTGGTATGGCTACACCTTC

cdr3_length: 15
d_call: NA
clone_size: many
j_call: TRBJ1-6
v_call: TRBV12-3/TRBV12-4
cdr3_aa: CASSWTGRWGSPLHF
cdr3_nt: TGTGCCAGCAGTTGGACGGGACGGTGGGGCTCACCCCTCCACTTT

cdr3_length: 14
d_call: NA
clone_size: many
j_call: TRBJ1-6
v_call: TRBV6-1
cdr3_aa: CASSESGRGPPLHF
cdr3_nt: TGTGCCAGCAGTGAATCCGGCAGGGGACCACCCCTCCACTTT

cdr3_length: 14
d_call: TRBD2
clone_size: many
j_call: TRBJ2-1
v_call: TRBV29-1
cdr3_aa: CSTSTGGGGDEQFF
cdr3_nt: TGCAGCACTTCCACGGGGGGAGGTGGGGATGAGCAGTTCTTC

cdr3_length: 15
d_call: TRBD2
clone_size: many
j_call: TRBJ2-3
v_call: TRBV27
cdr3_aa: CASSSPGLATDTQYF
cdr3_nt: TGTGCCAGCAGTTCCCCGGGACTAGCGACAGATACGCAGTATTTT

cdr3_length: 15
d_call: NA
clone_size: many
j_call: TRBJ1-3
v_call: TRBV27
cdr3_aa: CASRRRGAGEDTIYF
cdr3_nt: TGTGCCAGCAGGAGACGGGGCGCTGGGGAGGACACCATATATTTT

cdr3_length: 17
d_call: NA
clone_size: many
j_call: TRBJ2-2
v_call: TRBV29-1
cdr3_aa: CSVPRVRDSSNTGELFF
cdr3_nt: TGCAGCGTCCCCAGGGTGCGAGACTCATCTAACACCGGGGAGCTGTTTTTT

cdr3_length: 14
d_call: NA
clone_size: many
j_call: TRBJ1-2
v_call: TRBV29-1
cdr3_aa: CSAHRAGPNYGYTF
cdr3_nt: TGCAGCGCTCACCGGGCAGGGCCTAACTATGGCTACACCTTC

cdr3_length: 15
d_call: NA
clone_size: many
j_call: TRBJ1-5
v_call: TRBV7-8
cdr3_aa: CASSLGYNSNQPQHF
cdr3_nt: TGTGCCAGCAGCTTAGGATATAACAGTAATCAGCCCCAGCATTTT

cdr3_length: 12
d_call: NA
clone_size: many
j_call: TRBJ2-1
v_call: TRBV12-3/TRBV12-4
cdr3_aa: CASRAGGHEQFF
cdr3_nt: TGTGCCAGCCGGGCCGGGGGCCATGAGCAGTTCTTC

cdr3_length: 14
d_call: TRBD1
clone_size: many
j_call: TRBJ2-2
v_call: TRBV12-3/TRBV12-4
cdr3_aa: CAVKQGPNTGELFF
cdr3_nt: TGTGCCGTCAAACAGGGGCCGAACACCGGGGAGCTGTTTTTT

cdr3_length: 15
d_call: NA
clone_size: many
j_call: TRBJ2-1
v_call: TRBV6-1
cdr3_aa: CASSELAGGRNEQFF
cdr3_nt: TGTGCCAGCAGTGAACTGGCAGGGGGGCGCAATGAGCAGTTCTTC

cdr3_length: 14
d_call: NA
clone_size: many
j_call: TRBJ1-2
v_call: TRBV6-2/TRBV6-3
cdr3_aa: CASCKGVVDYGYTF
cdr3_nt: TGTGCCAGCTGTAAGGGGGTTGTTGACTATGGCTACACCTTC

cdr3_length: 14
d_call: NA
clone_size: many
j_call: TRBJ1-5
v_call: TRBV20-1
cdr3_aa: CSARDSNSLRPQHF
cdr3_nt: TGCAGTGCTAGAGATAGTAACAGTTTACGGCCCCAGCATTTT

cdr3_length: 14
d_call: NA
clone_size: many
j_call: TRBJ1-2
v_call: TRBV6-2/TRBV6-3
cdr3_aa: CASSYPGRSYGYTF
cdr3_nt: TGTGCCAGCAGTTACCCCGGTCGGAGCTATGGCTACACCTTC

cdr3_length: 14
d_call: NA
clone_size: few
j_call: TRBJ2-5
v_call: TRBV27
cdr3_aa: CASSLSRGWETQYF
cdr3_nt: TGTGCCAGCAGTTTATCGAGGGGGTGGGAGACCCAGTACTTC

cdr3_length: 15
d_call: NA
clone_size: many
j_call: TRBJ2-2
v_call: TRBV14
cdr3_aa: CASSWGAGNTGELFF
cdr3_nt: TGTGCCAGCAGCTGGGGAGCGGGGAACACCGGGGAGCTGTTTTTT

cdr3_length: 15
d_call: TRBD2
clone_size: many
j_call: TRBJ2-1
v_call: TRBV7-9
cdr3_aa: CASSLSSSGPGEQFF
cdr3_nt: TGTGCCAGCAGCTTATCCTCTAGCGGACCTGGGGAGCAGTTCTTC

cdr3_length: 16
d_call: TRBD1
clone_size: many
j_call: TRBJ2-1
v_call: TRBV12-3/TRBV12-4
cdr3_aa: CASSLILGQGGDEQFF
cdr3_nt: TGTGCCAGCAGTTTAATATTGGGACAGGGGGGCGATGAGCAGTTCTTC

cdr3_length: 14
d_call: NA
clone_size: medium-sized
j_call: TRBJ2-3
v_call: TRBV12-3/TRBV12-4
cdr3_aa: CASSFLHGTDTQYF
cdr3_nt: TGTGCCAGCAGTTTCCTTCACGGCACAGATACGCAGTATTTT

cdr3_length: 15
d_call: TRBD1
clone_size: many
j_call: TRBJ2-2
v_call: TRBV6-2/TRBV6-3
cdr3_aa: CASSDPGGGTGELFF
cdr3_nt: TGTGCCAGCAGTGACCCAGGGGGCGGCACCGGGGAGCTGTTTTTT

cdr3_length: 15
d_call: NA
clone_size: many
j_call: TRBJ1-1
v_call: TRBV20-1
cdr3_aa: CSARRTDRLNTEAFF
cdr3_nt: TGCAGTGCTAGAAGAACCGACAGGCTGAACACTGAAGCTTTCTTT

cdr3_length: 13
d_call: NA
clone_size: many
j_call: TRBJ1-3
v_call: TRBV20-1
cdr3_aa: CSARGSWGNTIYF
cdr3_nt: TGCAGTGCTAGAGGGTCTTGGGGAAACACCATATATTTT

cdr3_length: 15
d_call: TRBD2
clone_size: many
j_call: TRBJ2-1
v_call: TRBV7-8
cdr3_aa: CASSLVGAGVIEQFF
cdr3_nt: TGTGCCAGCAGCTTAGTAGGGGCGGGGGTGATTGAGCAGTTCTTC

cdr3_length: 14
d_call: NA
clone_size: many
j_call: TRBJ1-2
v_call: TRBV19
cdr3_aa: CASSMVGTVYGYTF
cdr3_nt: TGTGCCAGTAGTATGGTTGGGACGGTCTATGGCTACACCTTC

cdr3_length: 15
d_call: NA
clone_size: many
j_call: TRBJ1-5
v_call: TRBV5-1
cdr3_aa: CASSSVPGGNQPQHF
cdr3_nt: TGCGCCAGCAGCTCGGTCCCCGGAGGCAATCAGCCCCAGCATTTT

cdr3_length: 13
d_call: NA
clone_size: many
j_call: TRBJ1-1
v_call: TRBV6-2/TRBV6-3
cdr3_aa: CASTMGPNTEAFF
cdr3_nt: TGTGCCAGCACAATGGGGCCGAACACTGAAGCTTTCTTT

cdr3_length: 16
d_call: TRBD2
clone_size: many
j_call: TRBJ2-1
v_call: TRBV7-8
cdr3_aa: CASSPGLAGGPSEQFF
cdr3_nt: TGTGCCAGCAGCCCGGGACTAGCGGGGGGGCCAAGTGAGCAGTTCTTC

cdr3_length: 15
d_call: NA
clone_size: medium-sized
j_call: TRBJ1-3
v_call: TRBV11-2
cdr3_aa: CASSLEWTEGNTIYF
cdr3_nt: TGTGCCAGCAGCTTGGAGTGGACAGAAGGAAACACCATATATTTT

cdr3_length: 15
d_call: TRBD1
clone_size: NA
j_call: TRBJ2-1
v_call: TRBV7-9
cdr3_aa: CASSSGQGVGNEQFF
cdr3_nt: TGTGCCAGCAGCTCCGGACAGGGGGTGGGGAATGAGCAGTTCTTC

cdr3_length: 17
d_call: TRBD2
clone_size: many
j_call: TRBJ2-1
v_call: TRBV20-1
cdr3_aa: CSASRVHRLAGHNEQFF
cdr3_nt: TGCAGTGCTAGTCGCGTCCATCGACTAGCGGGGCACAATGAGCAGTTCTTC

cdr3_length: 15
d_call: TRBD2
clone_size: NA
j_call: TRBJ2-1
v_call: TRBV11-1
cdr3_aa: CASSGIAGGLNEQFF
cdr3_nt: TGTGCCAGCAGCGGAATAGCGGGAGGGCTGAATGAGCAGTTCTTC

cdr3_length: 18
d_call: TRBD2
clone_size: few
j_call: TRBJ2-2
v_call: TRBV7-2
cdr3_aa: CASSPRPLAGANTGELFF
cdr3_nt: TGTGCCAGCAGCCCTAGACCCCTTGCGGGGGCGAACACCGGGGAGCTGTTTTTT

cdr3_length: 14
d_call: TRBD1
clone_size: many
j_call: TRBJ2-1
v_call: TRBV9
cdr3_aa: CASSGDRGNDEQFF
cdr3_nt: TGTGCCAGCAGCGGGGACAGGGGTAACGATGAGCAGTTCTTC

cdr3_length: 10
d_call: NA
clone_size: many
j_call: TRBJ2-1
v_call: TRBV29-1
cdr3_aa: CSVDEGSRFF
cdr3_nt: TGCAGCGTTGATGAGGGGTCAAGGTTCTTC

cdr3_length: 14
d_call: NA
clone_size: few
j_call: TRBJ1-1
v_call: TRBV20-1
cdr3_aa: CSASKGGWGTEAFF
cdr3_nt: TGCAGTGCTAGTAAGGGGGGATGGGGCACTGAAGCTTTCTTT

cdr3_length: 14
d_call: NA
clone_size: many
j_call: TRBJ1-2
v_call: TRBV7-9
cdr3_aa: CASSLGDIYYGYTF
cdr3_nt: TGTGCCAGCAGCTTAGGGGACATATACTATGGCTACACCTTC

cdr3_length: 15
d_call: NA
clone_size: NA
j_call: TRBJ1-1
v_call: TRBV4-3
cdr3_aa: CASSQDQYRDAEAFF
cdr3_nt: TGCGCCAGCAGCCAAGATCAGTACAGGGATGCTGAAGCTTTCTTT

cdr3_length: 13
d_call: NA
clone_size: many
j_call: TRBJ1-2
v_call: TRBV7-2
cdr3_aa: CASSSYSQIGYTF
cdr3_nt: TGTGCCAGCAGCTCCTACAGTCAAATTGGCTACACCTTC

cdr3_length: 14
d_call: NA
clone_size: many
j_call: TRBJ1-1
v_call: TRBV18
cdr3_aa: CASSSNSINTEAFF
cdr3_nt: TGTGCCAGCTCATCAAACAGCATTAACACTGAAGCTTTCTTT